The rows below give T cell receptor beta chains drawn from one sample of a study of control samples from healthy donors and cancer patients. Using immunoSEQ multiplex PCR, the repertoire was profiled, and TCRdb retains in-frame clones only, with some absent. The table lists tens of thousands of clones, over 65% of them singletons. The sequencing sample was made of blood. These receptor sequences come from a middle-aged man in good health. Each CDR3 is given with its conserved first and last residue. The order of the fields is J gene, D gene, V gene, clone size, CDR3 protein, CDR3 DNA. The D gene is left open where the match is weak. Clone size is shown for a subset of rows, as once, few, many or a class of expanded clone.

>TRBJ2-1|.|TRBV4-2|.
CASSQDRSAHNEQFF
TGTGCCAGCAGCCAAGATCGCTCCGCACACAATGAGCAGTTCTTC
>TRBJ2-5|.|TRBV7-2|few
CASSLAWGSETQYF
TGTGCCAGCAGCTTAGCGTGGGGTTCAGAGACCCAGTACTTC
>TRBJ1-5|.|TRBV7-2|.
CASSLGVTRQPQHF
TGTGCCAGCAGCTTGGGGGTGACTCGACAGCCCCAGCATTTT
>TRBJ2-4|.|TRBV7-8|.
CASSQLVAKNIQYF
TGTGCCAGCAGTCAACTAGTAGCCAAAAACATTCAGTACTTC
>TRBJ2-1|TRBD2|TRBV12-3/TRBV12-4|few
CASSFGRVGEQFF
TGTGCCAGCAGTTTCGGGAGGGTAGGTGAGCAGTTCTTC
>TRBJ2-7|.|TRBV5-4|.
CAHGDVSSYEQYF
TGTGCCCATGGGGATGTCTCTTCCTACGAGCAGTACTTC
>TRBJ2-7|TRBD1|TRBV14|once
CASSQGTGTYEQYF
TGTGCCAGCAGCCAAGGGACAGGGACCTACGAGCAGTACTTC
>TRBJ2-1|.|TRBV10-3|.
CAISSWGSNEQFF
TGTGCCATTAGTTCCTGGGGGTCCAATGAGCAGTTCTTC
>TRBJ2-3|.|TRBV11-2|.
CASSAQGPSTDTQYF
TGTGCCAGCAGCGCCCAGGGGCCCAGCACAGATACGCAGTATTTT
>TRBJ2-7|TRBD2|TRBV7-8|.
CASSLARLAGVYEQYF
TGTGCCAGCAGCTTAGCGCGGTTAGCGGGAGTCTACGAGCAGTACTTC
>TRBJ1-4|.|TRBV19|.
CASSILRTDNEKLFF
TGTGCCAGTAGTATTCTAAGGACAGACAATGAAAAACTGTTTTTT
>TRBJ2-1|TRBD2|TRBV19|.
CASTANVAGGYNEQFF
TGTGCCAGTACCGCTAATGTAGCGGGAGGGTACAATGAGCAGTTCTTC
>TRBJ2-2|.|TRBV7-3|.
CASSPSGVGELFF
TGTGCCAGCAGCCCCTCAGGTGTCGGGGAGCTGTTTTTT
>TRBJ1-1|.|TRBV11-2|.
CASSRNGATEAFF
TGTGCCAGCAGCAGGAACGGTGCCACTGAAGCTTTCTTT
>TRBJ2-2|.|TRBV5-4|.
CASSSAGGGDTGELFF
TGTGCCAGCAGCTCAGCCGGGGGAGGCGACACCGGGGAGCTGTTTTTT
>TRBJ2-1|.|TRBV6-4|.
CASSDGGPIRIF
TGTGCCAGCAGTGATGGCGGGCCGATTCGGATCTTC
>TRBJ1-6|TRBD1|TRBV7-2|.
CASSRDRGSPLHF
TGTGCCAGCTCCCGGGACAGGGGTTCACCCCTCCACTTT
>TRBJ1-2|.|TRBV21-1|.
CASSKPGQGAQDSGYTF
TGTGCCAGCAGCAAGCCGGGACAGGGGGCGCAGGACTCTGGCTACACCTTC
>TRBJ2-2|.|TRBV7-9|once
CASSRDRPEPILNTGELFF
TGTGCCAGCAGTCGCGACAGGCCCGAGCCCATCTTGAACACCGGGGAGCTGTTTTTT
>TRBJ2-3|TRBD1|TRBV7-2|few
CASSLSQRRGLYF
TGTGCCAGCAGCTTATCCCAGCGAAGGGGGCTGTATTTT
>TRBJ1-1|.|TRBV4-3|.
CASSQRGRGTKNTEAFF
TGCGCCAGCAGCCAACGGGGGAGGGGGACGAAGAACACTGAAGCTTTCTTT
>TRBJ2-3|TRBD1|TRBV4-3|few
CASSQATGTGVEDTQYF
TGCGCCAGCAGTCAAGCGACCGGGACAGGGGTAGAAGATACGCAGTATTTT
>TRBJ2-3|.|TRBV12-3/TRBV12-4|.
CAILEWAADTQYF
TGTGCCATCCTCGAGTGGGCGGCGGATACGCAGTATTTT
>TRBJ2-2|TRBD2|TRBV24-1|.
CATSDFSAGAKNWSTGELFF
TGTGCCACCAGTGATTTCTCGGCGGGAGCCAAGAACTGGAGCACCGGGGAGCTGTTTTTT
>TRBJ1-5|TRBD1|TRBV5-1|.
CASSLTGGPNQPQHF
TGCGCCAGCAGCCTGACAGGGGGTCCGAATCAGCCCCAGCATTTT
>TRBJ2-3|.|TRBV4-2|.
CASSQGSSAGTDTQYF
TGTGCCAGCAGCCAAGGGTCGAGCGCAGGCACAGATACGCAGTATTTT
>TRBJ2-7|TRBD1|TRBV7-3|.
CASSRAENGQGSSYEQYF
TGTGCCAGCAGCCGAGCTGAAAATGGACAGGGGAGCTCCTACGAGCAGTACTTC
>TRBJ1-1|.|TRBV3-1/TRBV3-2|once
CASSQAWQNTEAFF
TGTGCCAGCAGCCAAGCTTGGCAGAACACTGAAGCTTTCTTT
>TRBJ2-3|.|TRBV6-1|.
CASSELGHDSDTQYF
TGTGCCAGCAGTGAACTAGGACACGATTCAGATACGCAGTATTTT
>TRBJ2-5|.|TRBV19|.
CASSPGQQETQYF
TGTGCCAGTAGCCCGGGACAACAAGAGACCCAGTACTTC
>TRBJ1-2|TRBD1|TRBV2|.
CASSYEETGVGYTF
TGTGCCAGCAGTTATGAAGAGACAGGGGTCGGCTACACCTTC